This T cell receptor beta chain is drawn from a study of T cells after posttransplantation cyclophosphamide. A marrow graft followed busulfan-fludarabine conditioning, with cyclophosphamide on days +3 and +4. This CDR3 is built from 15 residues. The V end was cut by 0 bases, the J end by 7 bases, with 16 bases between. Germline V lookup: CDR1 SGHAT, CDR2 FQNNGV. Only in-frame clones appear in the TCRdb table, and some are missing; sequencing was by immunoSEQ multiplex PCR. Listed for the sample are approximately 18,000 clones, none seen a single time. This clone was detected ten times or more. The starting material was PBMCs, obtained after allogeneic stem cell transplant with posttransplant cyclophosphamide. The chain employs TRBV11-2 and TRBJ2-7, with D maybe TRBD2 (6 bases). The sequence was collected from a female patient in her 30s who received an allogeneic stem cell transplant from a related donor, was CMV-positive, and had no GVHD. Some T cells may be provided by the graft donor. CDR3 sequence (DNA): TGTGCCAGCAGCTTAGAGCGGGCGGGATGGGGGGAGCAGTACTTC. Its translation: CASSLERAGWGEQYF.